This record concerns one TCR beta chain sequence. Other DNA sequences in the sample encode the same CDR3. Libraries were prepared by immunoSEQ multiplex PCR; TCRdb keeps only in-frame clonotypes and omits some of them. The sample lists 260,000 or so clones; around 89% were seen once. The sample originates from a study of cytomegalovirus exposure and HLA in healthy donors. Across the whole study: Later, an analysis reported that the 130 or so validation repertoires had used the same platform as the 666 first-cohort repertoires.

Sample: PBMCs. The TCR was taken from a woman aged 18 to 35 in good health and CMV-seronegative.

In DNA, the CDR3 is TGCGCCAGCAGCCTAGGGACAGCCTATGGCTACACCTTC. Translating it yields CASSLGTAYGYTF. This sequence joins TRBV5-1 and TRBJ1-2, with 7 bases matching TRBD1. The length of the CDR3 is 13 residues. Germline CDR1 SGHRS, CDR2 YFSETQ. The V and J ends lost 4 bases and 4 bases, in that order; junction bases with no gene match: 4. The whole variable domain, filled in from reference TRBV5-1 and TRBJ1-2, reads KAGVTQTPRYLIKTRGQQVTLSCSPISGHRSVSWYQQTPGQGLQFLFEYFSETQRNKGNFPGRFSGRQFSNSRSEMNVSTLELGDSALYLCASSLGTAYGYTFGSGTRLTVV.